Presented here are 6 T cell receptor beta chains from one specimen sequenced in a study of cytomegalovirus exposure and HLA in healthy donors. Vbeta (60) and Jbeta (13) primers were used in the PCR. The data were produced by immunoSEQ multiplex PCR, yet TCRdb's version contains in-frame clones alone and is incomplete. The sample includes about 140,000 clones, around 80% of them seen just once. Sequencing was performed on PBMCs. All receptors come from a man in his forties in good health and CMV-seronegative.

The J gene is TRBJ1-1, the V gene TRBV19, with a tentative D call TRBD1 (5 bases). Germline V gene lookup returns CDR1 LNHDA and CDR2 SQIVND (reference sequence). The CDR3 spans 14 residues. The V gene lost 4 bases and the J gene lost 3 bases, with 12 bases spanning the gap. CDR3 DNA sequence: TGTGCCAGTAGTAGGGGCCGACGAGACACTGAAGCTTTCTTT. Amino acids: CASSRGRRDTEAFF.

This clone was detected once. The rearrangement uses TRBV28 and TRBJ2-2; 7 bases map to TRBD1. V shed 8 bases and J 1 base; nucleotides not matched to a gene: 10. The CDR3 has 16 residues. Germline lookup yields CDR1 MDHEN and CDR2 SYDVKM. CDR3 nucleotide sequence: TGTGCCAGCGACAGGGTAATCACACGGAACACCGGGGAGCTGTTTTTT. Protein: CASDRVITRNTGELFF.

The gene calls are TRBV7-9 and TRBJ1-6; 9 bases align to TRBD1. V shed 9 bases and J 5 bases; nucleotides not matched to a gene: 2. CDR3 length: 13 amino acids. Germline V lookup: CDR1 SEHNR, CDR2 FQNEAQ (reference sequence). The CDR3 region has the DNA TGTGCCAGTGGGGACAGGGATAATTCACCCCTCCACTTT. It translates to CASGDRDNSPLHF.

The chain joins TRBV2 to TRBJ2-2; D is possibly TRBD1 (6 bases). Germline CDR1 reads SNHLY; CDR2 reads FYNNEI. V was pared by 6 bases and J by 0 bases, with 11 bases between. CDR3 length: 15 amino acids. The CDR3 spells CASSNRATNTGELFF. The DNA for the CDR3 is TGTGCCAGCAGCAACAGGGCTACGAACACCGGGGAGCTGTTTTTT.

This clone turned up a few times. The rearrangement links TRBV7-2 to TRBJ2-3, with D perhaps TRBD2 (6 bases). From germline, CDR1 is SGHTA and CDR2 FQGNSA. The V gene lost 1 base and the J gene lost 2 bases, with 10 bases spanning the gap. The CDR3 extends over 15 amino acids. CDR3 bases: TGTGCCAGCAGCTTAGTGCGGGGATACACAGATACGCAGTATTTT. The encoded protein is CASSLVRGYTDTQYF.

J is TRBJ2-7 and V is TRBV5-1; maybe TRBD2 (5 bases). The CDR3 sequence is 15 residues long. Germline V gene sequence: CDR1 SGHRS, CDR2 YFSETQ. The V end lost 4 bases, the J end lost 0 bases, and 14 bases lay between the germline ends. The CDR3 DNA reads TGCGCCAGCAGCGCGGGTCTGGAGAGCTCCTACGAGCAGTACTTC. Protein product: CASSAGLESSYEQYF.